A selection of T cell receptor beta chains follows, all from one sample in a study of T cell changes during pregnancy in multiple sclerosis. TCRdb keeps only in-frame clones here, not all; method: immunoSEQ multiplex PCR. Of under 70,000 clones listed, around 91% are singletons. The source was peripheral blood, collected in the third trimester of pregnancy. The receptors shown here come from a female donor in good health, enrolled as a control in a pregnancy study. CDR3s leave out the opening cysteine and the closing phenylalanine or tryptophan. Only part of the rows carry a size: once, few, many, or a class if the clone is expanded.

TRBJ1-1 TRBV28 . ALYTEAF
TRBJ2-5 TRBV7-3 . ASSETGELETQY
TRBJ1-1 TRBV29-1 few SVGTGPTEAF
TRBJ2-5 TRBV12-5 . ASGNAGSQETQY
TRBJ1-2 TRBV5-1 few ASITRGAGGYT
TRBJ2-2 TRBV6-4 . ASSAIEAGELF
TRBJ1-2 TRBV5-1 . ASSLYPGHVANYGYT
TRBJ1-3 TRBV6-1 . ASSDRPGNTIY
TRBJ2-3 TRBV4-2 . ASSQGTGGTDTQY
TRBJ2-2 TRBV5-6 . ASSLQVTGELF